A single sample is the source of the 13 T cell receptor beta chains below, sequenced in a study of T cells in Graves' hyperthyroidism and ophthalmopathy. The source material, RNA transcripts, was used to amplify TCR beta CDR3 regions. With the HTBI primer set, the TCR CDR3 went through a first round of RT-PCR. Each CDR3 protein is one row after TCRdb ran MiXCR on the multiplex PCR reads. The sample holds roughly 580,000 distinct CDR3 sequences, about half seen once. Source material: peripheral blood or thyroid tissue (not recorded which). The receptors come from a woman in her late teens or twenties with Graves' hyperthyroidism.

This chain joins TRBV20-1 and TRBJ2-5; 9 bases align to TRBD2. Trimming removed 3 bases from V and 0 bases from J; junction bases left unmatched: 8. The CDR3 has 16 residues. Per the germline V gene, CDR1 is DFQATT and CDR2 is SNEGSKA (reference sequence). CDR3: CSARDQREEYQETQYF. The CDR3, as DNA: TGCAGTGCTAGGGACCAGCGGGAGGAGTACCAAGAGACCCAGTACTTC.

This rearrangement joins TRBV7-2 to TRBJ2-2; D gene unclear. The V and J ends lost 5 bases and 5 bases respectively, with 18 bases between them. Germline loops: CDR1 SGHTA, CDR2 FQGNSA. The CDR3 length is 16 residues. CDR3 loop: CASSPVCPHGTGELFF. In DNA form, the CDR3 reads TGTGCCAGCAGCCCGGTGTGTCCTCATGGGACCGGGGAGCTGTTTTTT.

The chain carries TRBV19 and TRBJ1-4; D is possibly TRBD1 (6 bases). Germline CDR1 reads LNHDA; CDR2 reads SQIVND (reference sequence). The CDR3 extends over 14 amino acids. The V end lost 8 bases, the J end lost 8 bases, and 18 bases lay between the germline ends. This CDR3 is CASDSSGAREKLFF. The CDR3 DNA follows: TGTGCCAGTGATTCGTCAGGGGCTCGAGAAAAACTGTTTTTT.

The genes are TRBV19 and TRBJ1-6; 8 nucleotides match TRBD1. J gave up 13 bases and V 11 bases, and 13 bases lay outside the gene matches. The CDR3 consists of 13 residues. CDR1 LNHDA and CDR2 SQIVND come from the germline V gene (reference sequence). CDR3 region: CAWDGQGGRPLHF. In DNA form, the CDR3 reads TGTGCCTGGGACGGACAGGGTGGAAGGCCCCTCCACTTT.

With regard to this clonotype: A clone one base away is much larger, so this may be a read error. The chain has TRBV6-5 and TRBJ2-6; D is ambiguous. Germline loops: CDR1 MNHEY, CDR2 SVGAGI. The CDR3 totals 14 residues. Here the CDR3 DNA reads TGTGCCATCAGTCCCGGCAGGGGGGCCAACGTCCTGACTTTC. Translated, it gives CAISPGRGANVLTF.

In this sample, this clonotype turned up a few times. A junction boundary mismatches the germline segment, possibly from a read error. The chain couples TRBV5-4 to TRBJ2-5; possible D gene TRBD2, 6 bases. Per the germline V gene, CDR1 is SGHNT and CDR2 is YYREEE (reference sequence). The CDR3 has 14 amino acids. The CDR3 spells CASSQEEGLETQYF. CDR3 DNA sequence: TGCGCCAGCAGCCAAGAGGAGGGGTTAGAGACCCAGTACTTC. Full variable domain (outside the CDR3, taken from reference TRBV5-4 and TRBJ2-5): ETGVTQSPTHLIKTRGQQVTLRCSSQSGHNTVSWYQQALGQGPQFIFQYYREEENGRGNFPPRFSGLQFPNYSSELNVNALELDDSALYLCASSQEEGLETQYFGPGTRLLVL.

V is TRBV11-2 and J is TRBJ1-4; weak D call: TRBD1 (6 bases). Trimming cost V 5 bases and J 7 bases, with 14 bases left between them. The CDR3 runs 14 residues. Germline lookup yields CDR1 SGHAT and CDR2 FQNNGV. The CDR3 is CASSPRGLAEKLFF. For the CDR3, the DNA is TGTGCCAGCAGCCCCCGGGGGCTGGCTGAAAAACTGTTTTTT.

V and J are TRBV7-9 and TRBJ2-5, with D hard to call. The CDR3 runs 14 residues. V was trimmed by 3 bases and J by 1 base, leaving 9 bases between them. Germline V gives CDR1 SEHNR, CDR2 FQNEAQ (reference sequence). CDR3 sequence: CASSLRPLQETQYF. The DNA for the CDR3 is TGTGCCAGCAGCTTGCGGCCGCTCCAAGAGACCCAGTACTTC. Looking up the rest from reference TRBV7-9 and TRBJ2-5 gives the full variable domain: DTGVSQNPRHKITKRGQNVTFRCDPISEHNRLYWYRQTLGQGPEFLTYFQNEAQLEKSRLLSDRFSAERPKGSFSTLEIQRTEQGDSAMYLCASSLRPLQETQYFGPGTRLLVL.

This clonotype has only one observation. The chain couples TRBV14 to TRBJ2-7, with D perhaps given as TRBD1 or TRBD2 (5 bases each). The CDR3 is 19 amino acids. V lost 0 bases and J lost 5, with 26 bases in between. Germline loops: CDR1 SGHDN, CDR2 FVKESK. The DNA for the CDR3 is TGTGCCAGCAGCCAAGAAGGTCGACGGGGCAGGCCGTGGCCCGACGAGCAGTACTTC. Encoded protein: CASSQEGRRGRPWPDEQYF. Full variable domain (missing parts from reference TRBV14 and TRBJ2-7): EAGVTQFPSHSVIEKGQTVTLRCDPISGHDNLYWYRRVMGKEIKFLLHFVKESKQDESGMPNNRFLAERTGGTYSTLKVQPAELEDSGVYFCASSQEGRRGRPWPDEQYFGPGTRLTVT.

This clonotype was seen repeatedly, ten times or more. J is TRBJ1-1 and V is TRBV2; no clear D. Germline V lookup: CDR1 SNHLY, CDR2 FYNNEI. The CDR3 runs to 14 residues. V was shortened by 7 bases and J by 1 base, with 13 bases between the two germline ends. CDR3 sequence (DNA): TGTGCCAGCACTTCACTCACAAGGAACACTGAAGCTTTCTTT. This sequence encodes CASTSLTRNTEAFF.

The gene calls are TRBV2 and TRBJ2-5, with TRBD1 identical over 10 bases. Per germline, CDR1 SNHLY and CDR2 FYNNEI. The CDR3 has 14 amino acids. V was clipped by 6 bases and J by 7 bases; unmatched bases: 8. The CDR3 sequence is CASSTGTGDRTQYF. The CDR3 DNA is TGTGCCAGCAGCACCGGGACAGGGGACCGGACCCAGTACTTC.

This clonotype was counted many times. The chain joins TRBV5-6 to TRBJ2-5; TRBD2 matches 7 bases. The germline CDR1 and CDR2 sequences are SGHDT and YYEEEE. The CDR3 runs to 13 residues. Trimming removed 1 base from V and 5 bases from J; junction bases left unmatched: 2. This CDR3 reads CASSLPTSETQYF. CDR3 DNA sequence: TGTGCCAGCAGCTTGCCGACTAGCGAGACCCAGTACTTC.

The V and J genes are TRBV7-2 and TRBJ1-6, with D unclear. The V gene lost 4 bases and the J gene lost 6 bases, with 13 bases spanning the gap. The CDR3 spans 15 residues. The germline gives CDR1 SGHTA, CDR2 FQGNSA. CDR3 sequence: CASSYSAYSNSPLHF. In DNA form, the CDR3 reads TGTGCCAGCAGCTATTCGGCTTACTCTAATTCACCCCTCCACTTT.